Listed here are 9 T cell receptor beta chains from one sample, sequenced in a study of blood T cell repertoires in COVID-19. Here immunoSEQ multiplex PCR was the method, and the copy in TCRdb shows in-frame clones only, minus some. The repertoire holds tens of thousands of clones, more than 75% seen once, with around 13% in the top ten. Sequences were obtained from peripheral blood. The receptors were sampled from a man in his fifties with active or convalescent COVID-19.

This clone was counted once. The chain employs TRBV12-3 or TRBV12-4 and TRBJ1-1; no clear D. The V end lost 3 bases, the J end lost 1 base, and 6 bases lay between the germline ends. This CDR3 is built from 13 residues. This CDR3 is CASSFRQNTEAFF. The CDR3, as DNA: TGTGCCAGCAGTTTTAGACAGAACACTGAAGCTTTCTTT.

The chain employs TRBV3-1 (or the pseudogene TRBV3-2) and TRBJ2-2; perhaps TRBD1 as D (5 bases). The CDR3 has 14 amino acids. The germline CDR1 and CDR2 sequences are LGHDT and YNNKEL (reference sequence). Trimming left V 1 base short and J 5 bases short, with 8 bases between. The DNA of the CDR3 is TGTGCCAGCAGCCAAGCGACAGTTACCGGGGAGCTGTTTTTT. This translates into CASSQATVTGELFF.

The V and J genes are TRBV2 and TRBJ2-7; D call uncertain. V lost 3 bases to trimming and J lost 6 bases, with 9 bases between them. This CDR3 region has 12 residues. Germline CDR1 and CDR2: SNHLY and FYNNEI. CDR3 in DNA: TGTGCCAGCAGTGAGAACCTAGGCGAGCAGTACTTC. This codes for CASSENLGEQYF.

The chain recombines TRBV3-1 (or the pseudogene TRBV3-2) with TRBJ1-6; D not resolved. The CDR3 extends over 16 amino acids. V lost 1 base to trimming and J lost 7 bases, with 14 bases between them. CDR1 and CDR2 from the germline V gene are LGHDT and YNNKEL (reference sequence). CDR3: CASSQARTPGNSPLHF. In nucleotides, the CDR3 is TGTGCCAGCAGCCAAGCCCGGACTCCCGGGAATTCACCCCTCCACTTT.

The J gene is TRBJ1-3, the V gene TRBV2; D call uncertain. This CDR3 contains 14 residues. The V end was cut by 8 bases, the J end by 3 bases, with 14 bases between. Germline assignment: CDR1 SNHLY and CDR2 FYNNEI. The CDR3 sequence: CASGSPADGNTIYF. DNA of the CDR3: TGTGCCAGCGGCTCGCCGGCGGATGGAAACACCATATATTTT. The full variable domain, in which reference TRBV2 and TRBJ1-3 provide the parts outside the CDR3, is EPEVTQTPSHQVTQMGQEVILRCVPISNHLYFYWYRQILGQKVEFLVSFYNNEISEKSEIFDDQFSVERPDGSNFTLKIRSTKLEDSAMYFCASGSPADGNTIYFGEGSWLTVV.

This clone has a single count. The chain is built from TRBV2 and TRBJ2-4; 9 nucleotides line up with TRBD1. The V segment lost 6 bases and the J segment 12 bases; nucleotides outside the gene matches: 12. Germline V CDR1 and CDR2: SNHLY, FYNNEI. This CDR3 is 14 amino acids long. The CDR3 protein is CASSSPGQGATQYF. The CDR3 DNA reads TGTGCCAGCAGCTCCCCGGGACAGGGAGCAACTCAGTACTTC.

This clone was counted once. J is TRBJ2-3 and V is TRBV13; perhaps TRBD1 as D (5 bases). V lost 5 bases, J lost 3 bases, and 12 bases lay in between. Germline V gene lookup returns CDR1 PRHDT and CDR2 FYEKMQ (reference sequence). There are 14 residues in the CDR3. This CDR3 is CASSRWSGTDTQYF. As DNA, the CDR3 is TGTGCCAGCAGCCGGTGGTCAGGGACAGATACGCAGTATTTT.

This clone was detected once. This sequence joins TRBV30 and TRBJ1-6; TRBD1 matches 10 bases. Germline V CDR1 and CDR2: GTSNPN, SVGIG (reference sequence). Trimming removed 1 base from V and 7 bases from J; junction bases left unmatched: 4. This CDR3 contains 15 residues. DNA for the CDR3: TGTGCCTGGAGTGGAGACAGGGGGCAGAATTCACCCCTCCACTTT. Amino acid sequence: CAWSGDRGQNSPLHF.

The rearrangement links TRBV6-2 or TRBV6-3 to TRBJ2-1, with 8 bases fitting TRBD1. CDR1 MNHEY and CDR2 SVGEGT come from the germline V gene. The ends lost 2 bases at V and 4 bases at J; junction bases unmatched: 7. CDR3 length: 16 residues. The CDR3 DNA follows: TGTGCCAGCAGTTACCTCGGACAGGGCTCTTACAATGAGCAGTTCTTC. Translation: CASSYLGQGSYNEQFF.